Presented here are 19 T cell receptor beta chains from one specimen sequenced in a study of shared clonotypes between healthy human individuals (dated by TCRdb to 2020 to 2022). Receptors were amplified or captured by the immunoSEQ multiplex PCR assay. TCRdb mirrors the immuneACCESS table, restricted to in-frame sequences. Some clones are absent from its copies; in checked studies, under half trace to an unresolved V gene, and the reason for the others is unknown. The sample data list a few million clones, and roughly 90% of these were observed just once. Approximately 0.39% of the sample is held by the ten biggest clonotypes. The source material was naive CD4+ T cells from PBMCs. The label giving this sample's cell subset or site can be read as: CD45RA+ positively selected. These receptors all stem from a man aged 18 to 29 in good health. Some clones in this sample may be carry-over from other donors' samples.

The V and J genes are TRBV19 and TRBJ2-3, with D unclear. V was trimmed by 3 bases and J by 1 base, leaving 14 bases between them. The CDR3 runs 16 residues. Germline V gives CDR1 LNHDA, CDR2 SQIVND (reference sequence). The CDR3 reads CASSIDLGGGTDTQYF. The CDR3 DNA sequence: TGTGCCAGTAGTATTGATCTCGGCGGAGGCACAGATACGCAGTATTTT.

The V gene is TRBV18, the J gene TRBJ2-5; 7 positions agree with TRBD1. The V and J ends lost 5 bases and 5 bases, in that order; junction bases with no gene match: 8. The germline gives CDR1 KGHSH, CDR2 LQKENI. The CDR3 is 14 amino acids. CDR3: CASSLDRVRETQYF. The DNA for the CDR3 is TGTGCCAGCTCATTAGACAGGGTCCGGGAGACCCAGTACTTC. The variable domain in full, completed from reference TRBV18 and TRBJ2-5, reads NAGVMQNPRHLVRRRGQEARLRCSPMKGHSHVYWYRQLPEEGLKFMVYLQKENIIDESGMPKERFSAEFPKEGPSILRIQQVVRGDSAAYFCASSLDRVRETQYFGPGTRLLVL.

This sequence joins TRBV28 and TRBJ2-4, with unresolved D. V was clipped by 6 bases and J by 2 bases, with 23 bases between them. The V gene's germline CDR1 is MDHEN and CDR2 SYDVKM. This CDR3 is 18 amino acids long. CDR3: CASRVSPVVEFTKNIQYF. In DNA, the CDR3 is TGTGCCAGCAGAGTATCTCCAGTGGTGGAGTTTACCAAAAACATTCAGTACTTC.

The rearrangement uses TRBV10-1 and TRBJ2-7; D gene unclear. Germline lookup yields CDR1 WNHNN and CDR2 SYGVQD (reference sequence). V gave up 6 bases and J gave up 7 bases, with 16 bases separating them. The CDR3 is made up of 13 amino acids. CDR3 region: CASRSIGAREQYF. CDR3 nucleotide sequence: TGCGCCAGCAGAAGTATTGGTGCCCGGGAGCAGTACTTC.

This clone was observed once. This chain uses TRBV9 with TRBJ2-3, with 9 positions matching TRBD2. The CDR3 totals 15 residues. Germline V lookup: CDR1 SGDLS, CDR2 YYNGEE. The trim removed 3 bases at V and 7 bases at J, leaving 9 bases unmatched. CDR3 DNA: TGTGCCAGCAGCGCAAGTAGCGGGGGACTATATACGCAGTATTTT. It is translated as CASSASSGGLYTQYF.

V and J are TRBV6-5 and TRBJ2-1; 7 bases are shared with TRBD1. This CDR3 region has 16 residues. V lost 0 bases to trimming and J lost 9 bases; unmatched junction nucleotides: 11. Germline V gives CDR1 MNHEY, CDR2 SVGAGI. The CDR3: CASSYSWSDRDGEQFF. CDR3 DNA sequence: TGTGCCAGCAGTTACTCGTGGTCCGACAGGGACGGTGAGCAGTTCTTC.

This chain joins TRBV11-3 and TRBJ2-7; 7 bases align to TRBD1. The CDR3 runs to 17 residues. CDR1 SGHNT and CDR2 YENEEA come from the germline V gene. The junction had 15 bases not matched to a gene; V was cut back by 2 bases and J by 5 bases. The CDR3 protein is CASSLPEWGLTGDEQYF. CDR3 coding DNA: TGTGCCAGCAGCTTACCCGAATGGGGCCTAACAGGGGACGAGCAGTACTTC.

This chain uses TRBV28 with TRBJ2-2, with TRBD2 identical over 10 bases. V lost 7 bases to trimming and J lost 4 bases; unmatched junction nucleotides: 15. This CDR3 has 18 residues. Germline CDR1 reads MDHEN; CDR2 reads SYDVKM. The CDR3 sequence is CASKGRGTGTSVTGELFF. The CDR3 nucleotides read TGTGCCAGCAAAGGCAGGGGGACCGGGACTAGCGTCACCGGGGAGCTGTTTTTT.

The gene calls are TRBV5-1 and TRBJ2-3; 7 bases match TRBD2. This CDR3 has 17 residues. V lost 2 bases to trimming and J lost 1 base; unmatched junction nucleotides: 10. CDR1 is SGHRS and CDR2 is YFSETQ in the germline V gene. CDR3 sequence: CASSLPTAGRGTDTQYF. CDR3 bases: TGCGCCAGCAGCTTACCTACCGCGGGGAGGGGCACAGATACGCAGTATTTT.

J is TRBJ2-2 and V is TRBV2; TRBD2 matches 8 bases. Germline V gene lookup returns CDR1 SNHLY and CDR2 FYNNEI. V dropped 7 bases and J dropped 4; count of bases not matched to a gene: 8. The length of the CDR3 is 15 residues. CDR3: CASKGGTSSTGELFF. The CDR3 DNA sequence: TGTGCCAGCAAGGGAGGGACTAGTAGCACCGGGGAGCTGTTTTTT.

The chain combines TRBV4-2 with TRBJ1-6, with D possibly TRBD1 on 5 matching bases. The CDR3 consists of 16 residues. The ends were cut back, 2 bases at V and 7 bases at J, with 15 bases in the middle. CDR1 is LGHNA, CDR2 YNFKEQ, per germline. CDR3 sequence (DNA): TGTGCCAGCAGCCAAAACCCAAGACAGATGAATTCACCCCTCCACTTT. Its translation: CASSQNPRQMNSPLHF.

The genes are TRBV7-2 and TRBJ1-5; TRBD1 is a possible D gene (6 bases). CDR3 length equals 15 residues. V shed 1 base and J shed 2 bases, with 9 bases lying between them. Germline V gene sequence: CDR1 SGHTA, CDR2 FQGNSA. This CDR3 is CASSLDREGNQPQHF. The CDR3 DNA reads TGTGCCAGCAGCTTAGACAGGGAAGGCAATCAGCCCCAGCATTTT.

The V gene is TRBV7-2, the J gene TRBJ2-7; a possible D gene is TRBD2 (5 bases). Germline assignment: CDR1 SGHTA and CDR2 FQGNSA. Trimming removed 1 base from V and 3 bases from J, with 13 bases in between. There are 15 residues in the CDR3. CDR3: CASSLGAGPLYEQYF. CDR3 nucleotide sequence: TGTGCCAGCAGCTTAGGTGCGGGCCCCCTCTACGAGCAGTACTTC.

This rearrangement joins TRBV4-1 to TRBJ2-7, with TRBD2 identical over 8 bases. Trimming removed 3 bases from V and 4 bases from J; junction bases left unmatched: 5. The CDR3 totals 14 residues. Germline V lookup: CDR1 MGHRA, CDR2 YSYEKL. The CDR3 DNA follows: TGCGCCAGCAGCCACACGGGAGGGCTGTACGAGCAGTACTTC. Its translation is CASSHTGGLYEQYF.

The chain recombines TRBV28 with TRBJ2-1; D not certain. CDR1 is MDHEN, CDR2 SYDVKM, per germline. This CDR3 contains 15 residues. Trimming stripped 1 base from V and 4 bases from J, with 11 bases between. CDR3 nucleotides: TGTGCCAGCAGTTTATTGACGCCACCTTACAATGAGCAGTTCTTC. Its translation: CASSLLTPPYNEQFF.

The rearrangement uses TRBV7-9 and TRBJ2-5; D is possibly TRBD1 (6 bases). Trimming removed 5 bases at V and 5 bases at J, with 21 bases between. The CDR3 is 16 residues long. In germline, CDR1 is SEHNR, CDR2 FQNEAQ (reference sequence). The DNA of the CDR3 is TGTGCCAGCAGCCGAGGAACCCAGGGGCCCGGGGAGACCCAGTACTTC. It is translated as CASSRGTQGPGETQYF. The full variable domain, its missing parts supplied by reference TRBV7-9 and TRBJ2-5, is DTGVSQNPRHKITKRGQNVTFRCDPISEHNRLYWYRQTLGQGPEFLTYFQNEAQLEKSRLLSDRFSAERPKGSFSTLEIQRTEQGDSAMYLCASSRGTQGPGETQYFGPGTRLLVL.

The rearrangement joins TRBV10-1 to TRBJ2-1; D might be TRBD1 or TRBD2, each matching 5 bases. Germline assignment: CDR1 WNHNN and CDR2 SYGVQD (reference sequence). V was shortened by 0 bases and J by 12 bases, with 12 bases between the two germline ends. The CDR3 is made up of 13 amino acids. This CDR3 reads CASSESSERGQFF. The CDR3, as DNA: TGCGCCAGCAGTGAGTCGAGTGAGAGGGGGCAGTTCTTC.

J is TRBJ1-2 and V is TRBV30; 9 bases are a match to TRBD1. CDR1 and CDR2 (germline): GTSNPN, SVGIG (reference sequence). J lost 4 bases, V lost 7 bases, and 7 bases had no gene match. CDR3 length: 13 amino acids. The CDR3 reads CASAEDRGYGYTF. CDR3 bases: TGTGCCTCCGCCGAGGACAGGGGCTATGGCTACACCTTC.

This chain links TRBV6-6 with TRBJ2-7; the D is unclear. CDR3 length: 13 residues. Trimming took off 0 bases at V and 10 bases at J, with 13 bases between the two ends. The germline V gene has CDR1 MNHNY and CDR2 SVGAGI (reference sequence). The CDR3 bases are TGTGCCAGCAGTTACTCGCCGGCTCGAGGACAGTACTTC. This codes for CASSYSPARGQYF.